This passage covers 23 T cell receptor beta chains from one sample sequenced in a study of blood T cell repertoires in COVID-19. Data came from immunoSEQ multiplex PCR; TCRdb stores just in-frame clones and leaves some out. The sample yields approximately 400,000 clones, roughly nine tenths seen once. Sequencing was done on a sample of PBMCs or T cells enriched from blood (not recorded which). Receptors were obtained from a woman in her forties who had been exposed to COVID-19.

The chain is built from TRBV14 and TRBJ2-1, with 9 bases that match TRBD2. V lost 5 bases to trimming and J lost 0 bases; unmatched junction nucleotides: 8. Germline V gene data show CDR1 as SGHDN and CDR2 as FVKESK. The CDR3 is made up of 17 amino acids. CDR3 protein: CASSTSSGKVSYNEQFF. The CDR3 DNA reads as TGTGCCAGCAGCACATCTAGCGGGAAGGTCTCCTACAATGAGCAGTTCTTC.

In its sample, this clone was seen once. The chain recombines TRBV2 with TRBJ2-5; unclear D gene. The CDR3 has 12 residues. V gave up 4 bases and J gave up 4 bases, with 7 bases separating them. The germline CDR1 and CDR2 sequences are SNHLY and FYNNEI. This CDR3 reads CASSVRIETQYF. The CDR3 nucleotides read TGTGCCAGCAGTGTCAGAATAGAGACCCAGTACTTC.

The chain is built from TRBV7-8 and TRBJ2-2; 11 bases agree with TRBD2. There are 14 residues in the CDR3. Trimming cost V 6 bases and J 5 bases; bases outside gene matches: 2. Looked up from germline, CDR1 is SGHVS and CDR2 is FQNEAQ. The CDR3 reads CASRLAGETGELFF. CDR3 DNA sequence: TGTGCCAGCAGACTAGCGGGAGAAACCGGGGAGCTGTTTTTT.

In its sample, this clone was seen once. The V and J genes are TRBV5-1 and TRBJ1-4; the match to TRBD1 covers 7 bases. The CDR3 runs to 15 residues. Germline V gene sequence: CDR1 SGHRS, CDR2 YFSETQ. V lost 2 bases and J lost 4; bases outside the gene matches: 5. CDR3 loop: CASSLGTASNEKLFF. The CDR3 bases are TGCGCCAGCAGCTTAGGGACAGCGAGTAATGAAAAACTGTTTTTT.

The V call is TRBV20-1, the J call TRBJ1-3; D is unresolved. V lost 5 bases to trimming and J lost 6 bases, with 8 bases between them. CDR3 length equals 11 residues. Germline V gene lookup returns CDR1 DFQATT and CDR2 SNEGSKA (reference sequence). CDR3 DNA: TGCAGTGCTGGCCTCTCAAACACCATATATTTT. Translating it yields CSAGLSNTIYF.

V is TRBV5-5 and J is TRBJ2-2, with TRBD1 identical over 9 bases. Germline V lookup: CDR1 SGHKS, CDR2 YYEKEE (reference sequence). The J segment lost 4 bases and the V segment lost 2 bases, leaving 6 bases of the junction unmatched. The CDR3 contains 16 residues. CDR3 in amino acids: CASSFYRGRVTGELFF. CDR3 sequence (DNA): TGTGCCAGCAGCTTTTACAGGGGGCGAGTCACCGGGGAGCTGTTTTTT.

CDR3 residues: CASTFSWTGEDTIYF. CDR3 DNA: TGTGCCAGCACCTTTTCGTGGACAGGGGAAGACACCATATATTTT. V and J are TRBV9 and TRBJ1-3, with TRBD1 identical over 9 bases. Germline values: CDR1 SGDLS, CDR2 YYNGEE. Trimming took 6 bases from V and 8 from J; bases not matched to a gene: 12. This CDR3 region has 15 residues.

This chain links TRBV29-1 with TRBJ2-7; D may be TRBD2 (8 bases). The CDR3 covers 13 residues. Germline lookup yields CDR1 SQVTM and CDR2 ANQGSEA. Trimming stripped 8 bases from V and 6 bases from J, with 20 bases between. The CDR3 DNA reads TGCAGCCTCCGGGAGGGGGCGTTTGGCGAGCAGTACTTC. Its translation: CSLREGAFGEQYF.

V usage is TRBV19 and J usage is TRBJ1-3; D unresolved. This CDR3 region has 13 residues. Germline V lookup: CDR1 LNHDA, CDR2 SQIVND (reference sequence). V was clipped by 6 bases and J by 0 bases, with 6 bases between them. The DNA of the CDR3 is TGTGCCAGTAGGGTACACTCTGGAAACACCATATATTTT. Translated: CASRVHSGNTIYF. Together with reference TRBV19 and TRBJ1-3, the CDR3 gives the full variable domain: DGGITQSPKYLFRKEGQNVTLSCEQNLNHDAMYWYRQDPGQGLRLIYYSQIVNDFQKGDIAEGYSVSREKKESFPLTVTSAQKNPTAFYLCASRVHSGNTIYFGEGSWLTVV.

This chain links TRBV19 with TRBJ2-5; D not resolved. The CDR3 length is 14 residues. Germline V gene lookup returns CDR1 LNHDA and CDR2 SQIVND (reference sequence). V dropped 1 base and J dropped 2 bases, with 8 bases sitting between them. CDR3 sequence (DNA): TGTGCCAGTAGTATAGGGTCGGGTCAAGAGACCCAGTACTTC. It codes for CASSIGSGQETQYF.

This clone has just a few counts. The chain recombines TRBV30 with TRBJ1-2, with TRBD1 matching over 8 bases. J was trimmed by 6 bases and V by 6 bases; bases with no gene match: 12. This CDR3 comprises 14 residues. Germline values: CDR1 GTSNPN, CDR2 SVGIG (reference sequence). CDR3 coding DNA: TGTGCCTGCCACGCCGAGGCAGGGGGCGATGGCTACACCTTC. Translating gives CACHAEAGGDGYTF.

The V and J genes are TRBV4-1 and TRBJ2-7, with 8 bases matching TRBD2. Germline V gene data show CDR1 as MGHRA and CDR2 as YSYEKL. V was pared by 0 bases and J by 6 bases, with 19 bases of the junction left unmatched. The CDR3 is made up of 19 amino acids. In nucleotides, the CDR3 is TGCGCCAGCAGCCAAGACCCAGCGGGAGTGAGGGGCGTATATCGCGAGCAGTACTTC. The encoded protein is CASSQDPAGVRGVYREQYF.

The chain has TRBV7-9 and TRBJ1-2; 9 nucleotides match TRBD1. J lost 5 bases, V lost 9 bases, and 10 bases had no gene match. The CDR3 spans 14 residues. Germline V lookup: CDR1 SEHNR, CDR2 FQNEAQ (reference sequence). The CDR3 protein is CASSTGGRLYGYTF. The CDR3 DNA is TGTGCCAGTAGTACAGGGGGCCGCCTGTATGGCTACACCTTC. Full variable domain (remainder filled in from reference TRBV7-9 and TRBJ1-2): DTGVSQNPRHKITKRGQNVTFRCDPISEHNRLYWYRQTLGQGPEFLTYFQNEAQLEKSRLLSDRFSAERPKGSFSTLEIQRTEQGDSAMYLCASSTGGRLYGYTFGSGTRLTVV.

The chain has TRBV2 and TRBJ1-6, with D tentatively TRBD1 (6 bases). From germline, CDR1 is SNHLY and CDR2 FYNNEI. Trimming cost V 8 bases and J 7 bases, with 15 bases left between them. The CDR3 is made up of 14 amino acids. The CDR3, as DNA: TGTGCCAGCTCGTTCGGACAGCTGAATTCACCCCTCCACTTT. Translation: CASSFGQLNSPLHF. Together with reference TRBV2 and TRBJ1-6, the CDR3 gives the full variable domain: EPEVTQTPSHQVTQMGQEVILRCVPISNHLYFYWYRQILGQKVEFLVSFYNNEISEKSEIFDDQFSVERPDGSNFTLKIRSTKLEDSAMYFCASSFGQLNSPLHFGNGTRLTVT.

The chain is built from TRBV11-3 and TRBJ2-3; weak D call: TRBD2 (7 bases). Germline CDR1 is SGHNT and CDR2 is YENEEA. Trimming pared 4 bases from V and 2 bases from J, leaving 22 bases between. The CDR3 consists of 18 residues. The CDR3 DNA is TGTGCCAGCAGCTCCCGCGGGGGCATAGGGGGGGACACAGATACGCAGTATTTT. Amino acid sequence: CASSSRGGIGGDTDTQYF.

This clone was observed a handful of times. V gene TRBV2 combines with J gene TRBJ1-2, with 7 bases fitting TRBD1. The germline CDR1 and CDR2 sequences are SNHLY and FYNNEI. After removal of 3 bases from V and 8 bases from J, the junction contained 6 bases not matched to a gene. This CDR3 comprises 13 residues. CDR3 loop: CASSDWQTGGYTF. The DNA of the CDR3 is TGTGCCAGCAGTGACTGGCAGACAGGGGGCTACACCTTC.

A remark on this clone: Other nucleotide sequences in the sample specify the same CDR3. The CDR3 DNA reads TGTGCCAGCAGCTTGAGCCTGAACACTGAAGCTTTCTTT. Protein product: CASSLSLNTEAFF. The chain combines TRBV7-9 with TRBJ1-1; D unclear. Germline V gene lookup returns CDR1 SEHNR and CDR2 FQNEAQ (reference sequence). The CDR3 has 13 residues. Deletions cut 3 bases from V and 0 bases from J, with 5 bases between.

The chain joins TRBV13 to TRBJ1-1, with 10 bases identical to TRBD1. From germline, CDR1 is PRHDT and CDR2 FYEKMQ (reference sequence). With V trimmed by 5 bases and J by 4 bases, 7 bases remained unmatched. The length of the CDR3 is 15 residues. CDR3 bases: TGTGCCAGCAGCGTACTGACAGGGGGCGGCACTGAAGCTTTCTTT. Its translation: CASSVLTGGGTEAFF.

CDR3 nucleotide sequence: TGTGCCAGCTCACCTTTCGGGACACAATCTAACTATGGCTACACCTTC. Translation: CASSPFGTQSNYGYTF. The chain links TRBV18 to TRBJ1-2; TRBD1 might be the D (6 bases). Germline values: CDR1 KGHSH, CDR2 LQKENI. The CDR3 length is 16 residues. The ends were cut back, 3 bases at V and 0 bases at J, with 14 bases in the middle.

This chain connects TRBV6-2 or TRBV6-3 to TRBJ2-1; D unresolved. The ends were cut back, 6 bases at V and 0 bases at J, with 12 bases in the middle. This CDR3 has 15 residues. Germline CDR1 MNHEY, CDR2 SVGEGT. CDR3 nucleotide sequence: TGTGCCAGCAGCTATACACCAATCTCCTACAATGAGCAGTTCTTC. It yields the protein CASSYTPISYNEQFF.

The V and J genes are TRBV5-1 and TRBJ2-7; the match to TRBD1 covers 9 bases. The V gene's germline CDR1 is SGHRS and CDR2 YFSETQ. V gave up 3 bases and J gave up 5 bases; unmatched junction bases: 9. The CDR3 has 15 amino acids. Written as DNA, the CDR3 is TGCGCCAGCAGCTCTGCTGGGACAGGGTTCAACGAGCAGTACTTC. It specifies CASSSAGTGFNEQYF.

The V and J genes are TRBV4-3 and TRBJ1-2; D is perhaps TRBD1 (5 bases). This CDR3 is 14 amino acids long. Germline CDR1 is LGHNA and CDR2 is YSLEER. The ends were cut back, 2 bases at V and 6 bases at J, with 13 bases in the middle. The CDR3 DNA is TGCGCCAGCAGCCAAACAGGTCAGGGAAATGGCTACACCTTC. Encoded protein: CASSQTGQGNGYTF.

V gene TRBV27 combines with J gene TRBJ2-3; 11 nucleotides line up with TRBD2. V dropped 6 bases and J dropped 5; count of bases not matched to a gene: 7. The V gene's germline CDR1 is MNHEY and CDR2 SMNVEV (reference sequence). The CDR3 totals 15 residues. CDR3 in amino acids: CASSYSGRAQDTQYF. DNA of the CDR3: TGTGCCAGCAGCTATAGCGGGAGGGCCCAAGATACGCAGTATTTT.